The T cell receptor (beta chain) under discussion was sequenced for a study of OX40 agonist ivuxolimab in advanced cancers. Study context: The dose-escalation cohort had hepatocellular carcinoma, melanoma, renal cell or head and neck cancer. There were three patients with partial responses, one having hepatocellular carcinoma and two cutaneous melanoma.

Blood specimens came from baseline, cycle 4 day 1, and cycle 7 day 1. The protocol was immunoSEQ multiplex PCR, while the TCRdb copy is restricted to in-frame clones and leaves out a portion. Of over 60,000 clones in the sample, around 87% were seen once. The source was CD4+ or CD8+ T cells sorted from blood, collected in a trial of the OX40 agonist ivuxolimab. The receptor comes from an adult with an advanced solid tumor such as melanoma, head and neck, liver or kidney cancer.

CDR3 in amino acids: CASSLGSGSQPQHF. The CDR3, as DNA: TGTGCCAGCAGCTTAGGGTCCGGGTCTCAGCCCCAGCATTTT. The chain combines TRBV7-9 with TRBJ1-5; no clear D gene. CDR3 length equals 14 residues. The V end lost 1 base, the J end lost 6 bases, and 10 bases lay between the germline ends. Germline CDR1 and CDR2: SEHNR and FQNEAQ (reference sequence).